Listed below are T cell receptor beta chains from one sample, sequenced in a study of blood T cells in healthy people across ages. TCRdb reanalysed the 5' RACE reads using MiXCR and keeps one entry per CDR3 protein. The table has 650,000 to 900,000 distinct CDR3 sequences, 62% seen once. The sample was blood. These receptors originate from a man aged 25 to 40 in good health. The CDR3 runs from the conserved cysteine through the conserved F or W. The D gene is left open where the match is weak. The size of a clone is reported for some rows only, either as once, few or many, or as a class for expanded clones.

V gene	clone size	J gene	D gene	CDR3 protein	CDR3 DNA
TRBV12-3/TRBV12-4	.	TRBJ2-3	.	CASSEILVGTDTQYF	TGTGCCAGCAGTGAAATACTAGTTGGGACAGATACGCAGTATTTT
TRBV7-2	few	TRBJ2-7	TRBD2	CASSLVLAGVYEQYF	TGTGCCAGCAGCTTAGTCCTAGCGGGGGTATACGAGCAGTACTTC
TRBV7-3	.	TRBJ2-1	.	CASSLEGGQHNEQFF	TGTGCCAGCAGCTTAGAGGGCGGGCAGCACAATGAGCAGTTCTTC
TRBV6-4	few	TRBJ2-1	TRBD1	CASSPGGQGYEQFF	TGTGCCAGCAGCCCGGGGGGACAGGGGTATGAGCAGTTCTTC
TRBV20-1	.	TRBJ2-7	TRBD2	CSASSGGVSYEQYF	TGCAGTGCGAGTAGCGGGGGAGTGTCCTACGAGCAGTACTTC
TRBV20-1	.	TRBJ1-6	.	CSARTSNQNSPLHF	TGCAGTGCTAGGACGTCAAACCAAAATTCACCCCTCCACTTT
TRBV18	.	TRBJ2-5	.	CASSPLDRQETQYF	TGTGCCAGCTCACCATTAGACAGGCAAGAGACCCAGTACTTC
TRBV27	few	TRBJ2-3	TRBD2	CASSPKAGAITDTQYF	TGTGCCAGCAGTCCTAAAGCGGGGGCTATCACAGATACGCAGTATTTT
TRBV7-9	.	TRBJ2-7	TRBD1	CASSGEQGFAYEQYF	TGTGCCAGCAGCGGTGAACAGGGGTTCGCCTACGAGCAGTACTTC
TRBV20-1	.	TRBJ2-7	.	CSARGTEGYEQYF	TGCAGTGCTAGAGGAACGGAGGGCTACGAGCAGTACTTC
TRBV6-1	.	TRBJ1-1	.	CASSAGRNTEAFF	TGTGCCAGCAGCGCGGGGAGGAACACTGAAGCTTTCTTT
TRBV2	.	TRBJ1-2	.	CASSEAGTYINYGYTF	TGTGCCAGCAGTGAAGCGGGGACATATATTAACTATGGCTACACCTTC
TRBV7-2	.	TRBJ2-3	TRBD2	CASSPGGGASYGTDTQYF	TGTGCCAGCAGCCCTGGCGGGGGGGCGTCATATGGCACAGATACGCAGTATTTT
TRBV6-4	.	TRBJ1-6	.	CASSENPGVVSPLHF	TGTGCCAGCAGTGAAAACCCAGGGGTGGTTTCACCCCTCCACTTT
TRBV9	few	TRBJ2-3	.	CASSVGWDTQYF	TGTGCCAGCAGCGTAGGTTGGGATACGCAGTATTTT
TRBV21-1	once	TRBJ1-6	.	CASSKGGTGLRSSCNSPLHF	TGTGCCAGCAGCAAAGGTGGGACAGGGTTAAGGAGCTCCTGTAATTCACCCCTCCACTTT
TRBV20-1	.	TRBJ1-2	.	CSARDPTGLRGYTF	TGCAGTGCTAGAGATCCTACAGGGCTTAGGGGCTACACCTTC
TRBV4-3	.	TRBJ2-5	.	CASRLQGSTQYF	TGCGCCAGCAGATTACAGGGTTCGACCCAGTACTTC
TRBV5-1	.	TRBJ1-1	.	CASSLSFEETWNTEAFF	TGCGCCAGCAGCTTGTCGTTCGAGGAGACCTGGAACACTGAAGCTTTCTTT
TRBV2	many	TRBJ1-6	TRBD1	CASGQGNNSPLHF	TGTGCCAGTGGACAGGGTAATAATTCACCCCTCCACTTT
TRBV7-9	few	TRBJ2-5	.	CASSLANLGETQYF	TGTGCCAGCAGCTTAGCGAATCTCGGGGAGACCCAGTACTTC
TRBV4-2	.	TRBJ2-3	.	CASTFDSSTDTQYF	TGTGCCAGCACCTTTGACTCCTCCACAGATACGCAGTATTTT
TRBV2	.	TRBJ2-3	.	CASSFDRRREDTQYF	TGTGCCAGCAGCTTTGACAGGAGGAGGGAAGATACGCAGTATTTT
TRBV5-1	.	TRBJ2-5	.	CASSLKTVQETQYF	TGCGCCAGCAGCTTGAAGACGGTCCAAGAGACCCAGTACTTC
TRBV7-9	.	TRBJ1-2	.	CASSRLSDAHYGYTF	TGTGCCAGCAGCCGTTTATCCGACGCACACTATGGCTACACCTTC
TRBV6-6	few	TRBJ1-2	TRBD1	CASRIPAGGYGYTF	TGTGCCAGCAGAATCCCCGCAGGGGGTTATGGCTACACCTTC
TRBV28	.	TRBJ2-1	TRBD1	CASSFSPYQDRLYNEQFF	TGTGCCAGCAGTTTCTCGCCATATCAGGACAGGTTGTACAATGAGCAGTTCTTC
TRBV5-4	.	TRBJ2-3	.	CASSLDRWTDTQYF	TGTGCCAGCAGCCTAGACAGGTGGACAGATACGCAGTATTTT
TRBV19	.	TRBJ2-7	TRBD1	CAFNRDRIYEQYF	TGTGCCTTTAACCGGGACAGGATCTACGAGCAGTACTTC
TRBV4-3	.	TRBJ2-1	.	CASSQVGLNNEQFF	TGCGCCAGCAGCCAAGTCGGGCTAAACAATGAGCAGTTCTTC
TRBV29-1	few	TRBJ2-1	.	CSVARDSAEQFF	TGCAGCGTTGCAAGGGATTCGGCGGAGCAGTTCTTC
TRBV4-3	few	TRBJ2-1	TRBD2	CASSAQPSGTLNNEQFF	TGCGCCAGCAGCGCCCAACCCAGCGGGACGCTTAACAATGAGCAGTTCTTC
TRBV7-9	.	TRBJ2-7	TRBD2	CAIISGTSYEQYF	TGTGCCATCATCTCCGGGACTAGCTACGAGCAGTACTTC
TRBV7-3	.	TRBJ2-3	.	CASSLEGLRTDTQYF	TGTGCCAGCAGCTTAGAGGGGCTACGGACAGATACGCAGTATTTT
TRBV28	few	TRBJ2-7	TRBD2	CASRSGGSSYEQYF	TGTGCCAGCAGGTCGGGGGGTTCTTCCTACGAGCAGTACTTC
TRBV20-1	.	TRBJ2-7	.	CSARPVPYEQYF	TGCAGTGCTAGACCTGTTCCCTACGAGCAGTACTTC
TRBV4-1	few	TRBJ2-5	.	CASSQEVSRETQYF	TGCGCCAGCAGCCAAGAAGTTAGCCGGGAGACCCAGTACTTC
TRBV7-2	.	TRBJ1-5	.	CASSPLPGGNNQPQHF	TGTGCCAGCAGCCCCTTACCAGGCGGGAACAATCAGCCCCAGCATTTT
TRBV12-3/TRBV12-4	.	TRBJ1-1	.	CASITVAEAFF	TGTGCCAGCATAACCGTCGCTGAAGCTTTCTTT
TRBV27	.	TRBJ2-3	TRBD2	CASSLLRGGGTDTQYF	TGTGCCAGCAGTTTACTCCGGGGGGGCGGCACAGATACGCAGTATTTT
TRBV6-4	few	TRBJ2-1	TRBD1	CASSAGTGGALEQFF	TGTGCCAGCAGTGCCGGGACAGGGGGCGCCTTGGAGCAGTTCTTC
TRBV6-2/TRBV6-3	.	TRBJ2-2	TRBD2	CASSYWTSGPNTGELFF	TGTGCCAGCAGTTACTGGACTAGCGGGCCTAACACCGGGGAGCTGTTTTTT
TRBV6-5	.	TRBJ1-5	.	CASSLRGLNQPQHF	TGTGCCAGCAGTTTAAGAGGGTTGAATCAGCCCCAGCATTTT
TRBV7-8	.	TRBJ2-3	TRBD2	CASSAAWSGGVTDTQYF	TGTGCCAGCAGCGCAGCTTGGAGCGGGGGGGTCACAGATACGCAGTATTTT
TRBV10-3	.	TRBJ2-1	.	CAISEDSSGRSYNEQFF	TGTGCCATCAGTGAAGATAGCTCGGGACGGTCCTACAATGAGCAGTTCTTC
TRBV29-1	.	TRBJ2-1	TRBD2	CSVEETSGRLNEQFF	TGCAGCGTTGAAGAGACTAGCGGGAGATTGAATGAGCAGTTCTTC
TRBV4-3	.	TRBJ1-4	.	CASSQDFVRPSATNEKLFF	TGCGCCAGCAGCCAAGATTTCGTCAGGCCTTCTGCAACTAATGAAAAACTGTTTTTT
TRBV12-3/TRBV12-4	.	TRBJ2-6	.	CASTYTLRVANVLTF	TGTGCCAGCACCTATACCTTACGTGTGGCCAACGTCCTGACTTTC
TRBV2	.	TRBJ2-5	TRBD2	CASSEISGGKETQYF	TGTGCCAGCAGTGAAATTAGCGGGGGGAAGGAGACCCAGTACTTC
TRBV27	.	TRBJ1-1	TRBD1	CASSLKTGMSRNTEAFF	TGTGCCAGCAGTTTAAAGACAGGGATGAGTAGGAACACTGAAGCTTTCTTT
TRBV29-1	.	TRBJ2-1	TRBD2	CSGGLAGFHNEQFF	TGCAGCGGTGGACTAGCGGGATTTCACAATGAGCAGTTCTTC
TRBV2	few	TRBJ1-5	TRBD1	CASSPGTGGQPQHF	TGTGCCAGCAGTCCTGGGACAGGCGGTCAGCCCCAGCATTTT
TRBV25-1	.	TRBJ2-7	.	CASSEGLGRPPYEQYF	TGTGCCAGCAGCGAAGGATTAGGGCGCCCACCCTACGAGCAGTACTTC
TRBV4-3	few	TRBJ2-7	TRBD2	CASSQESGRVEEQYF	TGCGCCAGCAGCCAAGAATCGGGGAGGGTGGAGGAGCAGTACTTC
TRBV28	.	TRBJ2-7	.	CASSLLQLDEQYF	TGTGCCAGCAGTTTACTCCAACTAGACGAGCAGTACTTC
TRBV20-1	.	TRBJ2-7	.	CSARESTYEQYF	TGCAGTGCCCGGGAGTCTACCTACGAGCAGTACTTC
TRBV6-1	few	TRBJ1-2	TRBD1	CASSPRGQSLANYGYTF	TGTGCCAGCAGCCCTAGGGGACAGAGCCTAGCTAACTATGGCTACACCTTC
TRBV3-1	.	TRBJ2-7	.	CASSQDSVSDSSYEQYF	TGTGCCAGCAGCCAAGACTCTGTTAGCGACAGCTCCTACGAGCAGTACTTC
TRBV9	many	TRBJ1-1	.	CASSVASRSRAAEAFF	TGTGCCAGCAGCGTAGCTTCCCGGAGCAGGGCTGCTGAAGCTTTCTTT
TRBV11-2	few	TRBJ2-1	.	CASSSSANEQFF	TGTGCCAGCAGCTCGAGCGCCAATGAGCAGTTCTTC